The clone carrying this T cell receptor (beta chain) was seen just once. The entry originates in a study of blood T cells in healthy people across ages. V was cut by 3 bases and J by 5 bases, with 9 bases left in between. Germline CDR1 reads SGHDT; CDR2 reads YYEEEE. The CDR3 runs 13 residues. Sample-barcoded 5' priming and a J-beta primer mix drove a second PCR of 7 to 11 cycles. TCRdb re-analysed the 5' RACE reads in MiXCR, keeping a single row per CDR3 protein. The sample comprises 1.5 million to 2 million distinct CDR3 sequences, 39% of which are singletons, and 23% rests with the top ten. This clonotype originated in a human donor in good health. The sample taken for sequencing was blood. This chain links TRBV5-6 with TRBJ2-1; either TRBD1 or TRBD2 may supply D (5 bases each). The CDR3 sequence is CASSWGTNNEQFF. The CDR3 DNA is TGTGCCAGCAGCTGGGGGACCAACAATGAGCAGTTCTTC.